This TCR beta chain was observed in a study of T cell responses to AZD1222 COVID-19 vaccine. For the study at large: Second doses that came at about 4 or about 12 weeks were put together.

This clone was recorded only once. Germline loops: CDR1 SGHDT, CDR2 YYEEEE. This CDR3 has 17 residues. V lost 4 bases to trimming and J lost 5 bases, with 24 bases between them. Some clones are missing from TCRdb's copy, which holds only in-frame ones; the method was immunoSEQ multiplex PCR. The table includes roughly 140,000 clones, about 90% detected once. The sequencing here drew on peripheral blood, taken on day 0 of AZD1222 vaccination. This clonotype originated in an adult in good health. The gene calls are TRBV5-6 and TRBJ2-5; D is possibly TRBD1 or TRBD2 (5 bases each). The CDR3 DNA sequence: TGTGCCAGCAGCCCTTTATCCAGGGACCGTGGGTTGGAGACCCAGTACTTC. Translating gives CASSPLSRDRGLETQYF.